This T cell receptor beta chain is from a study of CD8+ T cells in alopecia areata (dated by TCRdb to the late 2010s). Some background on the complete study: The treated patients took part in an open-label pilot trial in which moderate-to-severe alopecia areata was treated with oral tofacitinib at 5 to 10 mg twice daily. RNA came from the PAXgene miRNA kit for fixed scalp, the miRNeasy kit for PBMCs, and the RNeasy kit for mouse skin. Patients stayed on tofacitinib for 6 to 18 months and then had 6 months of follow-up off drug so that delayed response and recurrence could be assessed. Disease severity in treated patients was measured with the SALT score, which quantifies the percentage of affected scalp surface area. In humans, TCRbeta sequencing was performed on scalp tissue and on sorted CD4+ and CD8+ peripheral blood T cells from healthy controls and from patients with patchy or totalis/universalis alopecia areata. High-throughput TCRbeta sequencing was used to examine T cell clonal expansion in alopecia areata in both the C3H/HeJ mouse model and human patients. immunoSEQ multiplex PCR using 35 Vbeta forward primers and 13 Jbeta reverse primers was used to amplify TCRbeta CDR3 regions. Scalp clonality was compared across normal scalp (n=4), patchy alopecia areata scalp (n=8), and alopecia totalis/universalis scalp (n=8). Biopsies were taken from tofacitinib-treated patients at baseline and again at 4 and 24 weeks into treatment, and several of those patients also had a later scalp biopsy. Overall study outcomes, separate from this receptor: TCR sequences shared between patients were less clear than in mice, possibly partly because of HLA diversity in the patient population. Many expanded lesional clones persisted in scalp and blood during tofacitinib treatment, which may partly explain relapse after stopping treatment. Because the treated cohort was small and had only one nonresponder, larger studies are needed to examine links between baseline CD8+ expansion and response. Scalp clonality and the number of expanded CD8+ clones among the top 100 scalp clones were significantly decreased by tofacitinib. Compared with normal scalp, lesional scalp, particularly in alopecia totalis/universalis, had higher clonality and more expanded CD8+ clones, which suggests antigenic drive. Scalp TCR repertoire analysis is complicated because resident alphabeta T cells in normal human skin are also sequenced, whereas mouse skin is dominated by gammadelta T cells.

The meaning of the sample's time point label: around 29 days on oral tofacitinib. Per the publication, the treatment or condition label means: oral pan-JAK inhibitor, 5-10 mg twice daily. Peripheral blood and lesional scalp punch biopsies were obtained from patients with alopecia areata. PBMCs were separated by density centrifugation and stained for CD3, CD4 and CD8, after which CD4+ and CD8+ T cells were sorted on a FACSAria. Library preparation employed the immunoSEQ multiplex PCR assay. To provide template for TCR sequencing, every sample had RNA extracted and reverse transcribed into cDNA. SuperScript III was used for first-strand cDNA synthesis, primed with a 2:1 mix of oligo-dT and random hexamers. A synthetic immune receptor repertoire was used to gauge amplification bias, and whatever bias remained was removed computationally. Per the authors' processing: After raw reads were preprocessed to remove errors, the CDR3 was defined following IMGT conventions as running from the conserved cysteine to phenylalanine. To get clonality, Shannon entropy was normalized by log2 of the number of productive unique TCRs and the result was subtracted from 1. Whether each scalp clone was CD4 or CD8 was inferred by checking scalp TCRbeta sequences against the CD4 and CD8 repertoires from sorted blood. TCRdb carries this immuneACCESS record with in-frame sequences only. Its versions omit some clonotypes, under half of them owing to an unresolved V gene in the studies checked, with the rest unexplained. V and J calls and clone size follow that table, whereas D and trimming were derived from the DNA. The sample data list more than 95,000 clones, and approximately 60% of these were observed just once. Around 5.7% of the sample belongs to the ten largest clones.

Details on this clone: Its cognate antigen has yet to be identified. No base qualities exist here, and no much larger clone lies one base off it.

CDR1 MNHEY and CDR2 SVGAGI were looked up in the germline V gene. The V and J ends are trimmed by 2 bases and 0 bases, leaving 5 bases between them. The CDR3 sequence holds 15 residues, the cysteine and phenylalanine included. The kept DNA is CDR3 alone, 45 bases in frame from the first base. The sequence joins TRBV6-5 to TRBJ2-6, with an unclear D gene assignment. This clonotype originated in a human donor with alopecia areata. Source: CD4+ T cells sorted from blood, taken at week 4, from a patient treated with tofacitinib. The CDR3 has the sequence CASSYTGSGANVLTF. In nucleotides, the sequence is TGTGCCAGCAGTTACACGGGCTCTGGGGCCAACGTCCTGACTTTC.